This T cell receptor (beta chain) was observed in a study of tumor and adjacent non-tumor tissue in lung cancer (dated by TCRdb to the late 2010s). Some background on the complete study: Of the cohort, about a dozen patients had adenocarcinoma, 2 had squamous cell carcinoma and 1 had small cell lung cancer. Using bulk TCRbeta repertoires from under 17 lung cancer patients, the study set lung tumor tissue side by side with matched distant non-tumor lung tissue. A few dozen paired specimens, one tumor and one normal lung sample per patient, were profiled by TCRbeta CDR3 sequencing. Among the roughly 15 patients, ages ranged from roughly 31 to 80 years, about 10 were men and 5 were women, and disease was TNM stage I to III. Sequencing produced around 130,000,000 productive TCRbeta reads in total, an average of about 4 million reads per sample. General conclusions and limits of the study: Peripheral blood was not sequenced, so blood TCRbeta repertoires were not examined in the lung cancer patients of the study. A significantly larger cumulative share of the repertoire was made up by the top 100 clones in normal lung than in tumor tissue. TCR diversity was significantly higher in younger patients, and higher tumor TCR diversity was associated with shorter overall and disease-free survival. The cohort had only around 14 patients, and the authors noted that larger samples and more detailed clinical data are needed. Neither the sequencing platform nor unique molecular identifiers are mentioned in the methods. Tumor tissue showed significantly greater TCR diversity (inverse Simpson) than normal lung tissue (roughly 430 vs 170, P = 0.0075, Mann-Whitney U test).

A word on this clonotype: Its antigen specificity is not known. Per-base quality was not reported, and no clone a single base away is much larger than it.

Libraries were made using multiplex PCR. TCRdb names Illumina HiSeq 2500 as the instrument used. TCRbeta libraries were constructed through three rounds of nested PCR with primers (Table S4) according to protocols modified from ARM-PCR. Before sequencing, PCR products of 200-500 bp were cut from the gel and purified using the QIAquick gel extraction kit. On the authors' methods: Trimmomatic was used to clean the reads, FLASH was used to merge the reads into complete CDR3 sequences, and MiTCR was used to assign the reads to V(D)J germline segments. VDJtools was used to compute clonal diversity as the inverse Simpson's index. Productive reads were defined as in-frame sequences without a premature stop codon. In-frame beta chains were kept once TCRdb had trimmed the public reads at Q25 with fastp and called clones with MiXCR. Every CDR3 protein is listed once, alongside the most common genes and DNA of its rows. These V and J calls rely on TCRdb rather than the paper's analysis. The sample yields 200,000 to 250,000 distinct CDR3 sequences; roughly 70% were counted once. Less than 25% of the sample goes to the ten largest clones.

V was cut back by 4 bases and J by 6 bases, leaving a gap of 13 bases between them. From its cysteine to its phenylalanine, the CDR3 spans 14 amino acids. Of the read, only the CDR3 DNA is kept; its 42 bases are in frame from base 1. The germline V gene (reference sequence) specifies SGHAT as CDR1 and FQDESV as CDR2. Bulk unsorted tissue served as the source for RNA extraction, and RNA quality was assessed using a NanoDrop ND-1000 and an Agilent 2100. The donors were newly diagnosed lung cancer patients admitted for thoracic surgery in China from August to November 2014 who had not received prior chemotherapy. Anyone who had undergone radiotherapy or chemotherapy before, or who had another cancer at the same time, was left out of the study. Surgical tissue pieces of 1-2 cm3 were preserved in RNAlater solution and were kept at -80 degrees C until use.

The sequence joins TRBV11-1 to TRBJ2-1, with an unclear D gene assignment. The receptor was isolated from a man in his 60s with non-small cell lung cancer. Sequencing was performed on lung tumor tissue. Read as DNA, the sequence is TGTGCCAGCAGCTCAACGTGCGTGGGCAATGAGCAGTTCTTC. It is translated as CASSSTCVGNEQFF.